What follows describes a single TCR beta chain. Its antigen is currently unknown. The CDR3 runs to 18 residues. Per the germline V gene, CDR1 is SGHTA and CDR2 is FQGNSA. Trimming removed 5 bases at V and 0 bases at J, with 21 bases between. PCR was performed using 60 Vbeta and 13 Jbeta primers. Original handling: Approximately 79 million unique TCR beta chains, roughly 11 million of them shared, were counted by a later analysis. The protocol was immunoSEQ multiplex PCR, while the TCRdb copy is restricted to in-frame clones and leaves out a portion. That table gives V, J and clone size, and the DNA gave D and trimming. The repertoire holds roughly 67,000 clones, with around 80% as singletons. This sample is part of a study of cytomegalovirus exposure and HLA in healthy donors. Overall study results and limits: Associated with cytomegalovirus, according to the listing, were around 160 TCR beta chains.

Sequencing input: PBMCs. The rearrangement uses TRBV7-2 and TRBJ2-3, with D perhaps TRBD1 (5 bases). The receptor was isolated from a man aged 35-49 years in good health and CMV-seronegative. The CDR3 coding sequence is TGTGCCAGCAGCCTCTGGGGCCCCTCGGCCTTAAGCACAGATACGCAGTATTTT. This codes for CASSLWGPSALSTDTQYF.